This T cell receptor beta chain was recovered during a study of blood T cells in healthy people across ages. Study conclusions and caveats: Samples with more naive T cells showed higher observed beta diversity. The donors' CMV status was not determined, possibly confounding changes in expanded clonotypes.

Alongside a J-beta primer mix, a sample-barcoded 5' primer served in a second PCR lasting about 6 to 12 cycles. One entry per CDR3 protein, called by TCRdb with MiXCR from the 5' RACE reads. The sample consists of roughly 1,800,000 distinct CDR3 sequences, 40% to 55% of them appearing once. Total RNA extracted from each sample amounted to at least 5 micrograms. For this clonotype: Its antigen is not identified.

Trimming shortened V by 4 bases and J by 8 bases, and 13 bases separated the two germline ends. Germline CDR1 and CDR2: SGHKS and YYEKEE (reference sequence). The CDR3 runs to 13 residues. The source material was blood. The receptor was derived from a woman aged 40-49 years in good health. The chain couples TRBV5-5 to TRBJ2-1; tentative D call: TRBD2 (5 bases). The CDR3 is CASSPWGADEQFF. The CDR3 DNA follows: TGTGCCAGCAGCCCATGGGGAGCTGATGAGCAGTTCTTC.